This entry features one T cell receptor (beta chain) sequence. What it binds is not known. In germline, CDR1 is SGHRS, CDR2 YFSETQ. This CDR3 comprises 15 residues. The germline V and J ends were trimmed by 2 bases and 5 bases, with 17 bases remaining between them. These data belong to a study of cytomegalovirus exposure and HLA in healthy donors. Whole-study findings and limits: A missense variant in DCLRE1C was later tied to TCR beta V- and J-gene trimming.

The PCR was carried out with 60 Vbeta primers and 13 Jbeta primers. TCRdb's copy holds only in-frame clones and misses some; the assay was immunoSEQ multiplex PCR. The repertoire table contains about 34,000 clones. The sequencing input was PBMCs. The chain uses TRBV5-1 and TRBJ2-7; D possibly corresponds to TRBD1 (6 bases). The source of this sequence is a woman in her 40s in good health and CMV-seropositive. CDR3 amino acids: CASSLRTGPQDEQYF. The CDR3 DNA is TGCGCCAGCAGCTTACGCACAGGGCCACAGGACGAGCAGTACTTC.